This T cell receptor (beta chain) came from a study of T cell responses to AZD1222 COVID-19 vaccine listed by TCRdb under 2021. In terms of the full investigation: Because spike-specific TCR depth and breadth did not differ between the two schedules, AZD1222 recipients who got a second dose at roughly 4 weeks were pooled with those who got a second dose at roughly 12 weeks. Trial participants were enrolled by age into subgroups of 18-55, 56-69 and 70-plus years, and around 150, 29 and 61 TCR-sequenced participants, respectively, were included in these subgroups. A total of just over 230 trial participants underwent TCR sequencing, of whom approximately 210 received two doses of AZD1222 and around 26 received two doses of the MenACWY control vaccine.

The junction carries 9 bases between V and J, which are trimmed by 6 bases and 0 bases respectively. The CDR3 holds 14 amino acids from the cysteine to the phenylalanine. The CDR3 DNA has 42 bases and is translated from base 1. CDR1 MNHEY and CDR2 SVGAGI are derived from the germline V gene. Summary of the overall study and its limitations: Most participants were white British and females outnumbered males, and the authors suggested that clonal diversity may have been underestimated. In the small 56-69-year group, the increase in depth fell short of significance, most likely because of low power. Reportedly, close to half of the unique spike-specific TCRs recognized epitopes lying outside the regions that are mutated in the B.1.351 and B.1.1.7 variants. After two AZD1222 doses, spike-specific TCR breadth and depth were significantly higher than at day 0 and than in MenACWY recipients. Because no day 14 peak-response samples were available, the repertoires could be characterized only after the peak T cell response. Conclusions about previously exposed vaccinees are limited, since just six or seven AZD1222 recipients were seropositive for SARS-CoV-2 at baseline. The vaccine-associated CD4 TCRs covered the entire spike protein, and the dominant responses fell in regions 160-218 and 743-854.

The label giving this sample's time point can be read as: baseline before first vaccination. Vaccinee samples came from UK trials COV001 and COV002, including a single-blind randomized controlled phase 2/3 trial of AZD1222 (ChAdOx1 nCoV-19) in healthy adults. Trial participant PBMC samples were collected at day 0 and day 28 after the second dose for TCRbeta chain sequencing. The CDR3 regions of human TCRbeta chains were subjected to immunosequencing. As for the authors' bioinformatics: Repertoire TCRs were matched against a reference library of SARS-CoV-2-specific TCRs generated with the MIRA antigen-specificity platform. Breadth meant the fraction of unique TCRs that were SARS-CoV-2-associated, whereas depth meant the fraction of total T cells that were SARS-CoV-2-associated. Each spike-specific TCR was assigned to its reactive spike region and to a CD4 or CD8 class using the MIRA data. Log10-transformed breadth and depth values were compared by one-way ANOVA with Sidak's multiple comparisons tests. The clones in this table, taken by TCRdb from immuneACCESS, are in-frame only. Not every clone is retained; where verified, under half of the shortfall comes from an unresolved V gene, and the cause of the rest is unknown. V and J calls and clone size are as listed in that table; D and trimming were resolved from the DNA. The sample yields fewer than 110,000 clones; around nine tenths were counted once. The ten most abundant clones make up 22% of the sample.

In the case of this clone: Its antigen target is currently unknown. The record has no base qualities; no much larger clone is one base away.

This material consisted of peripheral blood, taken on day 0 of AZD1222 vaccination. This TCR was recovered from an adult in good health. The rearrangement combines TRBV6-5 with TRBJ1-3; no D gene can be assigned with confidence. The CDR3 region: CASRQRSSGNTIYF. DNA sequence: TGTGCCAGCAGGCAGAGATCCTCTGGAAACACCATATATTTT.